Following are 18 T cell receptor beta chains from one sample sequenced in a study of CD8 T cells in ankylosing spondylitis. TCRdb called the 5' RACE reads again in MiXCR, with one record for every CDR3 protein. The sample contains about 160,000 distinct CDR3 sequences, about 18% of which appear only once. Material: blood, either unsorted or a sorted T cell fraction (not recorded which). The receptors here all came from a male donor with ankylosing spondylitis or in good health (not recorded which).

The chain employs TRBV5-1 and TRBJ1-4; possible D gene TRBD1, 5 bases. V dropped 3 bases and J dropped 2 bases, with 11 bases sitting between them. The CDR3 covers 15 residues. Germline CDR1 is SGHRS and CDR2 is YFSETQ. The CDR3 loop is CASSSGSATNEKLFF. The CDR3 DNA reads TGCGCCAGCAGCTCAGGGTCTGCCACTAATGAAAAACTGTTTTTT.

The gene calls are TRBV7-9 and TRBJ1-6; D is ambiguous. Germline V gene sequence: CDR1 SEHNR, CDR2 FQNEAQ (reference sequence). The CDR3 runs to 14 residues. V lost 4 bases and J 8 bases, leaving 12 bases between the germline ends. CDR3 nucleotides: TGTGCCAGCAGCTCCATCGACGGGTATTCACCCCTCCACTTT. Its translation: CASSSIDGYSPLHF.

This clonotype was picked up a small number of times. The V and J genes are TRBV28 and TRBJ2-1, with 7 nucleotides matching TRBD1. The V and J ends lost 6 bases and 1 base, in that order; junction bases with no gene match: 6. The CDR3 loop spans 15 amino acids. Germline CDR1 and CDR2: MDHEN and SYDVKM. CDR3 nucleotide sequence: TGTGCCAGCAGCACCCAGGGACAGTCCTACAATGAGCAGTTCTTC. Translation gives CASSTQGQSYNEQFF. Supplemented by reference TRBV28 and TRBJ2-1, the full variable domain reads DVKVTQSSRYLVKRTGEKVFLECVQDMDHENMFWYRQDPGLGLRLIYFSYDVKMKEKGDIPEGYSVSREKKERFSLILESASTNQTSMYLCASSTQGQSYNEQFFGPGTRLTVL.

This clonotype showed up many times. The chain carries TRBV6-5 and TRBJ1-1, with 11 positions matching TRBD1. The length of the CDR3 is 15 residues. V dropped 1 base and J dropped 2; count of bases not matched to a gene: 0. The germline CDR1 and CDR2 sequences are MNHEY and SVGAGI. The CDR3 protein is CASSYWTGGNTEAFF. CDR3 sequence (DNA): TGTGCCAGCAGTTACTGGACAGGGGGCAACACTGAAGCTTTCTTT.

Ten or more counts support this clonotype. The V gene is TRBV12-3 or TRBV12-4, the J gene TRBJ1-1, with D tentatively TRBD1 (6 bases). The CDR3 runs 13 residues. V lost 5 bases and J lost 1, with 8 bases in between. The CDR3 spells CASSKTGNTEAFF. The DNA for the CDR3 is TGTGCCAGCAGTAAGACAGGGAACACTGAAGCTTTCTTT.

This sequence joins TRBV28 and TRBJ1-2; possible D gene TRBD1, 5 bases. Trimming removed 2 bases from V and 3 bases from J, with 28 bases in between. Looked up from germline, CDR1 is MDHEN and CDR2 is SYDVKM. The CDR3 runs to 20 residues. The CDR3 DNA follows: TGTGCCAGCAGTTTAGGGGCATCACGGAGGGGACGCCATCTCTACTATGGCTACACCTTC. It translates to CASSLGASRRGRHLYYGYTF.

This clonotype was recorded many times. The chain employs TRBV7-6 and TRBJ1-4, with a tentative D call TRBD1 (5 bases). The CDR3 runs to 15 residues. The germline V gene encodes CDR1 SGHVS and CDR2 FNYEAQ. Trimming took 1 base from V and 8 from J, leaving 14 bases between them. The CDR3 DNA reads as TGTGCCAGCAGCTTAGGAGGGGCGACCGGGGAAAAACTGTTTTTT. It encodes CASSLGGATGEKLFF.

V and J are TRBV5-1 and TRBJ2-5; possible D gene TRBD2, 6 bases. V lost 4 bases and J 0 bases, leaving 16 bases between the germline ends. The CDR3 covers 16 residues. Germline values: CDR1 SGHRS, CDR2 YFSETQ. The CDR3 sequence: CASSQTPRLDQETQYF. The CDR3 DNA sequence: TGCGCCAGCAGCCAGACCCCAAGACTAGACCAAGAGACCCAGTACTTC.

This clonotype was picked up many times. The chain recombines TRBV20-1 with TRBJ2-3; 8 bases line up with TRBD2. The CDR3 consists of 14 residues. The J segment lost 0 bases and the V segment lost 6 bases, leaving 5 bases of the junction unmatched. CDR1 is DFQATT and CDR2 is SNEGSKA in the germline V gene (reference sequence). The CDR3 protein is CSAPGTSSTDTQYF. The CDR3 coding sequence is TGCAGTGCCCCCGGGACTAGTAGCACAGATACGCAGTATTTT.

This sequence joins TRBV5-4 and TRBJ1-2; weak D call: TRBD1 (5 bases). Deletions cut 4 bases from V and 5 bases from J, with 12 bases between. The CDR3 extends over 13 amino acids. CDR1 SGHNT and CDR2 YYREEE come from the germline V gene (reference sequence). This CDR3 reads CASSAGTEYGYTF. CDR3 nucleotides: TGTGCCAGCAGCGCCGGGACCGAGTATGGCTACACCTTC.

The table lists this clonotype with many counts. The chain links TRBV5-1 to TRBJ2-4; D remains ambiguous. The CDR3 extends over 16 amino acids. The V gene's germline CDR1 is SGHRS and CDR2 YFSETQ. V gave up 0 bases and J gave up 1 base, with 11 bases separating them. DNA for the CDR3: TGCGCCAGCAGCTTGGCCTTAAGTGGGGCCAAAAACATTCAGTACTTC. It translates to CASSLALSGAKNIQYF.

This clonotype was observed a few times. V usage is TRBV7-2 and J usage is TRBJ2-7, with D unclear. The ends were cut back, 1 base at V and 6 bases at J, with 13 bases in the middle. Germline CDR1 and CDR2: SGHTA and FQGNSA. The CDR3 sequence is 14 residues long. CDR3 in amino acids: CASSLGGVSVEQYF. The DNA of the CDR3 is TGTGCCAGCAGCTTAGGCGGTGTCTCTGTCGAGCAGTACTTC.

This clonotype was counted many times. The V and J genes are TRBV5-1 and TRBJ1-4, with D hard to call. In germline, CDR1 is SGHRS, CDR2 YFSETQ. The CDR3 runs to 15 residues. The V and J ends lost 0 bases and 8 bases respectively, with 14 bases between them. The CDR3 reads CASSLVGSANEKLFF. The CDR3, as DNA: TGCGCCAGCAGCTTGGTGGGGTCGGCGAACGAAAAACTGTTTTTT.

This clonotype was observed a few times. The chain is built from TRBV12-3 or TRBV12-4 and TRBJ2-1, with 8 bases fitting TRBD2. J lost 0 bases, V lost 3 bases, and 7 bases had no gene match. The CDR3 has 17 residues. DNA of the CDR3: TGTGCCAGCAGTTTTCGACTAGCGTCGAGCTCCTACAATGAGCAGTTCTTC. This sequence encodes CASSFRLASSSYNEQFF.

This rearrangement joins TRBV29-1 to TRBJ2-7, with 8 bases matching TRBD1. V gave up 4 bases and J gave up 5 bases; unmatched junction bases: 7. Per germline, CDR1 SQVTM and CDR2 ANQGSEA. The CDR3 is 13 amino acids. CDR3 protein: CSVVWQGANEQYF. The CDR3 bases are TGCAGCGTTGTCTGGCAGGGGGCTAACGAGCAGTACTTC.

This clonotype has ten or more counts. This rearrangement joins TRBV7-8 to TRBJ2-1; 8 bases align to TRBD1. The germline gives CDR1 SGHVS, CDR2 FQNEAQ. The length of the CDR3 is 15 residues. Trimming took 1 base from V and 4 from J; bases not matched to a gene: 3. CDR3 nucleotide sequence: TGTGCCAGCAGCTTAGGAGACAGGGGATACAATGAGCAGTTCTTC. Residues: CASSLGDRGYNEQFF.

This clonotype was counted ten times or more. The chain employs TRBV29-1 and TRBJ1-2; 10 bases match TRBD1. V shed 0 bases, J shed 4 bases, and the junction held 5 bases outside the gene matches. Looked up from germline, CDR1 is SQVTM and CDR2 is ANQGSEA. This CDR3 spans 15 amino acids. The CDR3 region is CSVEDEDRGPYGYTF. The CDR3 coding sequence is TGCAGCGTTGAAGATGAAGACAGGGGGCCCTATGGCTACACCTTC.

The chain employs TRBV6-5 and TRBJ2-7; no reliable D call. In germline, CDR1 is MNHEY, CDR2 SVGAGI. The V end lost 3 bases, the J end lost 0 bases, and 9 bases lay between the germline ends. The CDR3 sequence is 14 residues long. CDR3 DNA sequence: TGTGCCAGCAGTTATGGACGGAGCTCCTACGAGCAGTACTTC. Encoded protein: CASSYGRSSYEQYF.